This T cell receptor (beta chain) emerged from a study of identical twins. With V trimmed by 1 base and J by 0 bases, 9 bases remained unmatched. Germline V gene sequence: CDR1 LGHNA, CDR2 YNFKEQ. CDR3 length: 18 residues. About this clonotype itself: Antigen specificity is unknown.

TCRdb reanalysed the 5' RACE reads using MiXCR and keeps one entry per CDR3 protein. The table records approximately 210,000 distinct CDR3 sequences, 6.5% of them present only once. The study's findings and limits: The study found excess low generation probability among twin-shared out-of-frame alpha sequences.

These data also formed part of another study, on T cells expressing NK-cell markers. Turning to that study: HCMV seropositivity characterized most of the eight sequenced donors, and seronegativity one.

The sequenced sample was CD8+ T cells sorted from blood. The clonotype originates from a woman in her late teens or twenties in good health. The gene calls are TRBV4-2 and TRBJ2-1; 7 bases match TRBD1. In DNA, the CDR3 is TGTGCCAGCAGCCAAGTGTTGCAGGGACAGAGCTCCTACAATGAGCAGTTCTTC. Its translation: CASSQVLQGQSSYNEQFF.